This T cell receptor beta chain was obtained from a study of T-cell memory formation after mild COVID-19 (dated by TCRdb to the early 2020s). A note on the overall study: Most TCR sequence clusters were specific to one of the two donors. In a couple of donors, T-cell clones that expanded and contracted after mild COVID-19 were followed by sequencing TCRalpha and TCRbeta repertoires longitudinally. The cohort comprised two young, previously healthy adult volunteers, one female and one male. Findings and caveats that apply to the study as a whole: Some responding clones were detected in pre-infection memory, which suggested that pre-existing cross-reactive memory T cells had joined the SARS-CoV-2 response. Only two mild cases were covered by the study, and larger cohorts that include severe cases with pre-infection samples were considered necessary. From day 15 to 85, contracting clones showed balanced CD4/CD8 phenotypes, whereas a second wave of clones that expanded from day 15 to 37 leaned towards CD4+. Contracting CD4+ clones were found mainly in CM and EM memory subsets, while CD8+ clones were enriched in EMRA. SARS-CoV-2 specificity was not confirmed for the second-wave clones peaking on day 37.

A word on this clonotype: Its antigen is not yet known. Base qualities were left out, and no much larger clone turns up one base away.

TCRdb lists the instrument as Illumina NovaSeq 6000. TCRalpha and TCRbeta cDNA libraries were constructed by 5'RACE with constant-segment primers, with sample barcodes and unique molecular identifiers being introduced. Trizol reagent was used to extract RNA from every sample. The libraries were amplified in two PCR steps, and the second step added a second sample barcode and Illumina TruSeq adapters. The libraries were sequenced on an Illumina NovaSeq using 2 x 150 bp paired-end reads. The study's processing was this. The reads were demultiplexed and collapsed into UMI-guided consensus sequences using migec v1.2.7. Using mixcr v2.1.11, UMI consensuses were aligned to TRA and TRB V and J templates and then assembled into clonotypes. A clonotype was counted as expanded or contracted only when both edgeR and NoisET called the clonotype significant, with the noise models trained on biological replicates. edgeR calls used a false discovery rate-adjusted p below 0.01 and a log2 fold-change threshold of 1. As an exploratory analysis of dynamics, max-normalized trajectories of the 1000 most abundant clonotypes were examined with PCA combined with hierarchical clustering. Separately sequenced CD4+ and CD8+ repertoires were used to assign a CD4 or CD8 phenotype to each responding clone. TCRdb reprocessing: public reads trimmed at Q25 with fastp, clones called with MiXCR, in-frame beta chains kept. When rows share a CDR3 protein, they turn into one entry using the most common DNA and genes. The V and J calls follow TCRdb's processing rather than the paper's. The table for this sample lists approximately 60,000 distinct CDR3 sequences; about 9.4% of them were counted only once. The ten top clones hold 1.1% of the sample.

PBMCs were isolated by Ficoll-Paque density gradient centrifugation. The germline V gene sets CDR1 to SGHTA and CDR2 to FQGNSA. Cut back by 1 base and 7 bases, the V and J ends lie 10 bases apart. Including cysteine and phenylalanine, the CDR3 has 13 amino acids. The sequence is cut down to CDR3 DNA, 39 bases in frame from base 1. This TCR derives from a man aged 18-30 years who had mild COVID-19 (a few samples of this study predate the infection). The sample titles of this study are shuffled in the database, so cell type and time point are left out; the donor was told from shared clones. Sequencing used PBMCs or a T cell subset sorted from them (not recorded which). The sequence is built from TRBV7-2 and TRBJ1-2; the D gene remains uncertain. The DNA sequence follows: TGTGCCAGCAGCTTAGGGAGAGGCCGTGGCTACACCTTC. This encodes CASSLGRGRGYTF.